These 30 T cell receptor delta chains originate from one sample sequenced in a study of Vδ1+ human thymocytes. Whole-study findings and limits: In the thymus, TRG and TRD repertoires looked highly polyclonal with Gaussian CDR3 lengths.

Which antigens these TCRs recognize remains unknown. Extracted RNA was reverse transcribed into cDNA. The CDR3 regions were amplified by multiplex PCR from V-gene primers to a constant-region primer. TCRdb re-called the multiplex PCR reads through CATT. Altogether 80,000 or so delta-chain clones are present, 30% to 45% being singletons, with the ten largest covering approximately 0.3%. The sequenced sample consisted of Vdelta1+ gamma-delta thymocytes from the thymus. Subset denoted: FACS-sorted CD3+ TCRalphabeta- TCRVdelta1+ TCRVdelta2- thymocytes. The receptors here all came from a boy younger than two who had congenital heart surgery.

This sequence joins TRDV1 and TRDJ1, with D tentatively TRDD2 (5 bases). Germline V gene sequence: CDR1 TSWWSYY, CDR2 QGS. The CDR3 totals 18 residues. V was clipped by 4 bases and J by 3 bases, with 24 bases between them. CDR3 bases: TGTGCTCTTGGGGGCGCTACCTTCGAGGTACTCCGACCCGATAAACTCATCTTT. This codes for CALGGATFEVLRPDKLIF.

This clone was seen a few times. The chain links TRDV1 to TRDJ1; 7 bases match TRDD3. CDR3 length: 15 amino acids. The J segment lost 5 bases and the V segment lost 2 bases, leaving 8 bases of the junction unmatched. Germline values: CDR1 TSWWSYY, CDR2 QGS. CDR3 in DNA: TGTGCTCTTGGGGAAACATGGGGGAACCCGGATAAACTCATCTTT. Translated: CALGETWGNPDKLIF.

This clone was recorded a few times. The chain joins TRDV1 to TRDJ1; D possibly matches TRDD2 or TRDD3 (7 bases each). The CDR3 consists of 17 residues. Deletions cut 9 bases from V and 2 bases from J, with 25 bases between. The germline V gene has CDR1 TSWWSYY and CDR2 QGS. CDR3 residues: CALGGFPTGDGTDKLIF. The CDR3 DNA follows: TGTGCTCTCGGTGGATTTCCTACGGGGGATGGGACCGATAAACTCATCTTT.

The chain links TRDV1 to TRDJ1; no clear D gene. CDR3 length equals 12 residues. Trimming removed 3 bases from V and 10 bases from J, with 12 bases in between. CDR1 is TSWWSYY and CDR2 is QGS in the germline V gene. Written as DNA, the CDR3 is TGTGCTCTTGGGGATCGGCCGTCCACACTCATCTTT. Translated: CALGDRPSTLIF.

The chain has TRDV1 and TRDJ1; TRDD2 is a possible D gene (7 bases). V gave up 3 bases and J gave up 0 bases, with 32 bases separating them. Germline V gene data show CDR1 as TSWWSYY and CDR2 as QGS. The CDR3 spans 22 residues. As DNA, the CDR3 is TGTGCTCTTGGGGATCGGATGGGGTTCCTACGGAGTGGGGGGTTCTACACCGATAAACTCATCTTT. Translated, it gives CALGDRMGFLRSGGFYTDKLIF.

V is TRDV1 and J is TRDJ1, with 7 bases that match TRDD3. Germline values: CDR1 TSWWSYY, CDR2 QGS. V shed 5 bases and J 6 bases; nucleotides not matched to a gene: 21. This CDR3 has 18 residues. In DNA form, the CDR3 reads TGTGCTCTTGGGAAACCAGGGGTCACCGGGGATAGGACGCATAAACTCATCTTT. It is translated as CALGKPGVTGDRTHKLIF.

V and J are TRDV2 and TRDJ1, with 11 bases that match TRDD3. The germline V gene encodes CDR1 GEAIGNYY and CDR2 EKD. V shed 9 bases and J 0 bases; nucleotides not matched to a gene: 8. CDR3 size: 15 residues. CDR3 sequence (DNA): TGTGCCACCGATCTGGGGGATACACACACCGATAAACTCATCTTT. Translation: CATDLGDTHTDKLIF.

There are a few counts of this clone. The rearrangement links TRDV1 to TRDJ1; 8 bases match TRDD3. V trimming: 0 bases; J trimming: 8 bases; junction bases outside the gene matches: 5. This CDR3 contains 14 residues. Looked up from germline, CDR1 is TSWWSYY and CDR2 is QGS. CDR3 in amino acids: CALGELCGDTKLIF. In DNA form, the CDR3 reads TGTGCTCTTGGGGAACTCTGCGGGGATACCAAACTCATCTTT.

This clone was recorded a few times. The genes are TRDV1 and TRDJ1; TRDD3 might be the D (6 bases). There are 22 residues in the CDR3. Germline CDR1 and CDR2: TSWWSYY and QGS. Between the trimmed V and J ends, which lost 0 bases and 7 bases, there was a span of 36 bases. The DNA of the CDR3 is TGTGCTCTTGGGGAACTAGCCGGGGTCATACCCCAGAGCTGGGGTTCGTTGGGTAAACTCATCTTT. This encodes CALGELAGVIPQSWGSLGKLIF.

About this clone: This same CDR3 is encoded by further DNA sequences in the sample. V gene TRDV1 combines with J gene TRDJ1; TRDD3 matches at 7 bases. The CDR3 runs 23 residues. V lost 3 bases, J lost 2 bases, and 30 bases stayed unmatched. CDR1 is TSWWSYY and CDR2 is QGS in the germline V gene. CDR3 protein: CALGERKTIVLGPGPGATDKLIF. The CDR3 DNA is TGTGCTCTTGGGGAGCGGAAAACGATCGTACTGGGGCCCGGTCCTGGGGCGACCGATAAACTCATCTTT.

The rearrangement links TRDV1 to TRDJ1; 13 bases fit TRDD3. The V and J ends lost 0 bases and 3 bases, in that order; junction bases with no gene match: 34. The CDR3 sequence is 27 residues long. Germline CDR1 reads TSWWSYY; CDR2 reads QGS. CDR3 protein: CALGELVTRPSYPLLGDTAWSPDKLIF. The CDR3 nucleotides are TGTGCTCTTGGGGAACTAGTAACCCGGCCTTCCTACCCTCTACTGGGGGATACGGCCTGGAGTCCCGATAAACTCATCTTT.

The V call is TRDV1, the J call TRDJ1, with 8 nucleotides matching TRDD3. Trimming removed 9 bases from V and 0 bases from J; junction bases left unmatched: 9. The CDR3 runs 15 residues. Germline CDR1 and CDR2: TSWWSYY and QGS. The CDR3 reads CALRYWGLYTDKLIF. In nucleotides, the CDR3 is TGTGCTCTGAGGTACTGGGGGCTGTACACCGATAAACTCATCTTT.

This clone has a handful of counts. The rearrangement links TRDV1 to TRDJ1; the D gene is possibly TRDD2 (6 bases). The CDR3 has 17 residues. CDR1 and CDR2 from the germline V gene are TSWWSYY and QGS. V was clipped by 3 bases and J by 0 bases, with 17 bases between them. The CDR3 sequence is CALGEAPFPGDTDKLIF. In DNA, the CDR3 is TGTGCTCTTGGGGAGGCCCCCTTCCCCGGGGACACCGATAAACTCATCTTT.

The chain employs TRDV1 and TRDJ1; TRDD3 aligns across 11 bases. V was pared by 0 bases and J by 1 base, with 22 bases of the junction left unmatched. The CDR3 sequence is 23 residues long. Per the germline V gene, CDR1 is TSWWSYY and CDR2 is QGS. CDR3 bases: TGTGCTCTTGGGGAACTAGAGGAGGGCCTTCCTATACTGGGGGATAAATTCACCGATAAACTCATCTTT. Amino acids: CALGELEEGLPILGDKFTDKLIF.

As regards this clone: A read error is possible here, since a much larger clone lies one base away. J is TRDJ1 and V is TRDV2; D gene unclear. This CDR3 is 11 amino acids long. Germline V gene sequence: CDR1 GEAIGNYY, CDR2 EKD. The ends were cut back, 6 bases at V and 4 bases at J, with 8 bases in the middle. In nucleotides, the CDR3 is TGTGCCTGTCGGGCCATCGATAAACTCATCTTT. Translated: CACRAIDKLIF.

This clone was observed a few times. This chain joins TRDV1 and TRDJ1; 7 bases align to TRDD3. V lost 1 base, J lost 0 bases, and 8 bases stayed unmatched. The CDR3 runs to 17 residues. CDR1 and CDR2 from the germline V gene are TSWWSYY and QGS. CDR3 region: CALGERRDTRYTDKLIF. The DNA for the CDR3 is TGTGCTCTTGGGGAACGGCGGGATACCCGGTACACCGATAAACTCATCTTT.

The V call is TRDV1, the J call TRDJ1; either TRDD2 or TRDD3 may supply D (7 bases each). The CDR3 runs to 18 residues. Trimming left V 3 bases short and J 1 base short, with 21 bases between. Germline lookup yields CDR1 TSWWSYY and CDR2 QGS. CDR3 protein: CALGESSYVGGFTDKLIF. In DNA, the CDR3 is TGTGCTCTTGGGGAGAGTTCCTACGTGGGGGGATTCACCGATAAACTCATCTTT.

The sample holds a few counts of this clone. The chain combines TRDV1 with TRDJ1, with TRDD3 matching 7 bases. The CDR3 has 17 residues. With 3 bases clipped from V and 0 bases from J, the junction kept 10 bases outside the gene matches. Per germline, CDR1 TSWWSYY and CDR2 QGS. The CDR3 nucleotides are TGTGCTCTTGGGGACTGTACTGGGGTCCTGTACACCGATAAACTCATCTTT. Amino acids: CALGDCTGVLYTDKLIF.

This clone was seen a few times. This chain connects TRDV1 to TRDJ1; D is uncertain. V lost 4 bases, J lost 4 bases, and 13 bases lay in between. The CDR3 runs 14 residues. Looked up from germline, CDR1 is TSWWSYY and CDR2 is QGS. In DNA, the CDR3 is TGTGCTCTTGGGGGCCACCGCGTCAGCGATAAACTCATCTTT. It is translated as CALGGHRVSDKLIF.

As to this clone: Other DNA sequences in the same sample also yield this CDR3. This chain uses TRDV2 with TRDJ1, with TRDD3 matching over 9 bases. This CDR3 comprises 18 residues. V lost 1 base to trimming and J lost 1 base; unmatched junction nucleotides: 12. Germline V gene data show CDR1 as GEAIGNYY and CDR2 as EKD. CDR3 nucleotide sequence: TGTGCCTGTGACACACCTCCTTGTACTGGGGGACCCACCGATAAACTCATCTTT. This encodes CACDTPPCTGGPTDKLIF.

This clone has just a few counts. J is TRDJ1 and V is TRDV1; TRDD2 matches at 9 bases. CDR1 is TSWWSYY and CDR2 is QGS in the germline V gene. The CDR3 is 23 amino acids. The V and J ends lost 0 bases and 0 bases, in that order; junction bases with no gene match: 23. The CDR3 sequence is CALGELHPPSYRDWGIYTDKLIF. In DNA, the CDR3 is TGTGCTCTTGGGGAACTCCACCCTCCTTCCTACAGGGACTGGGGTATCTACACCGATAAACTCATCTTT.

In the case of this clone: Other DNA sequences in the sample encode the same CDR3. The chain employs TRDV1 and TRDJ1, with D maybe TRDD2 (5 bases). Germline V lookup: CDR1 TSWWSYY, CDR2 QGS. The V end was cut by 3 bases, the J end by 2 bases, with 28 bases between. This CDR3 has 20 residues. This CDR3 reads CALGDPFFPRSRYKTDKLIF. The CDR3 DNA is TGTGCTCTTGGGGACCCCTTCTTCCCCCGGAGCCGATATAAGACCGATAAACTCATCTTT.

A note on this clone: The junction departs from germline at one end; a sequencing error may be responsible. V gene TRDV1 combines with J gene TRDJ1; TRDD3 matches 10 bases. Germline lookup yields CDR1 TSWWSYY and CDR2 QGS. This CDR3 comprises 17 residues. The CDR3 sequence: CALGERSLPGGYDKLTF. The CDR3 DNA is TGTGCTCTTGGGGAACGATCCCTACCGGGGGGATACGATAAACTCACCTTT.

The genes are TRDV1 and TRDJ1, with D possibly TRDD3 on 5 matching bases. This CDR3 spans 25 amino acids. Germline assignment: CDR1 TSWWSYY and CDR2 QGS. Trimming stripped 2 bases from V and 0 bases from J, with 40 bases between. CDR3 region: CALGELGQSCSPCWSVGSNTDKLIF. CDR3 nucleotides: TGTGCTCTTGGGGAATTGGGACAATCTTGTTCCCCGTGCTGGTCTGTGGGATCTAACACCGATAAACTCATCTTT.

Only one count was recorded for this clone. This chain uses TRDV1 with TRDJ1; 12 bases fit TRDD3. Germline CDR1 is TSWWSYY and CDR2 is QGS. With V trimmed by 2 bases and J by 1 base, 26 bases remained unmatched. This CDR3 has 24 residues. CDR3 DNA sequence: TGTGCTCTTGGGGAAAGGAGGAGGGACCGGGGTACTGGGGGATACAGGGCCCCCACCGATAAACTCATCTTT. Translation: CALGERRRDRGTGGYRAPTDKLIF.

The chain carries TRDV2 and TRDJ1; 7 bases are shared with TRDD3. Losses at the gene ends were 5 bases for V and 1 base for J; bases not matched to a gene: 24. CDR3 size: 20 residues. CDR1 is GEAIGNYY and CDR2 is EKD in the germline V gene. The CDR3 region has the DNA TGTGCCTGTGCCGCCGTACTGGGGCTACTGCCCCTATCGTTCACCGATAAACTCATCTTT. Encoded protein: CACAAVLGLLPLSFTDKLIF.

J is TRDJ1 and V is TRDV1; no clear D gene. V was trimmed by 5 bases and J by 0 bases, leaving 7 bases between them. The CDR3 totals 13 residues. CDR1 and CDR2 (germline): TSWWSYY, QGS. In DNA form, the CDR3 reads TGTGCTCTTGGGTCAGGTTACACCGATAAACTCATCTTT. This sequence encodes CALGSGYTDKLIF.

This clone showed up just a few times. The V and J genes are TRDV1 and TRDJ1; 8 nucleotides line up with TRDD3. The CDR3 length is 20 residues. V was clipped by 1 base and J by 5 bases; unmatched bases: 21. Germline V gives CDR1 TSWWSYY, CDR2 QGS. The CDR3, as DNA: TGTGCTCTTGGGGAACCCTGTGTCCTGAAAGTGGGGGATGCAGGAGATAAACTCATCTTT. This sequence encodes CALGEPCVLKVGDAGDKLIF.

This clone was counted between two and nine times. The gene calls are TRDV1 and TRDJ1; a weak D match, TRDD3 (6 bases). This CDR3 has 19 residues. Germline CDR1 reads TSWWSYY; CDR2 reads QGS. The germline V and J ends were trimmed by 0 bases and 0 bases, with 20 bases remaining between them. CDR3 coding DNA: TGTGCTCTTGGGGAACTAGCCTACGAGTTGGGGGGTTACACCGATAAACTCATCTTT. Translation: CALGELAYELGGYTDKLIF.

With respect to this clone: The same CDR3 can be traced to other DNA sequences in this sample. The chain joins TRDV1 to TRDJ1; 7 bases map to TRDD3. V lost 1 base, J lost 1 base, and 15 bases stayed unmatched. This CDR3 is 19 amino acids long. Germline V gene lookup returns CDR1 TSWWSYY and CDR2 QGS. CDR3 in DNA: TGTGCTCTTGGGGAACCCCGCCGGCTGGGGGGGACTTCCACCGATAAACTCATCTTT. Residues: CALGEPRRLGGTSTDKLIF.